The 5 T cell receptor beta chains given below trace back to one sample, sequenced in a study of T cell responses to AZD1222 COVID-19 vaccine. Here immunoSEQ multiplex PCR was the method, and the copy in TCRdb shows in-frame clones only, minus some. The sample consists of approximately 150,000 clones, 93% of them appearing once. Specimen: peripheral blood, collected on day 0 of AZD1222 vaccination. All receptors derive from an adult in good health.

The chain is built from TRBV7-3 and TRBJ1-1, with D unclear. Looked up from germline, CDR1 is SGHTA and CDR2 is FQGTGA. Trimming shortened V by 4 bases and J by 0 bases, and 9 bases separated the two germline ends. The CDR3 sequence is 14 residues long. The CDR3 is CASSSAGVNTEAFF. In DNA, the CDR3 is TGTGCCAGCAGCTCGGCCGGGGTGAACACTGAAGCTTTCTTT.

The CDR3: CASRKNGDEKLFF. As DNA, the CDR3 is TGTGCCAGCAGAAAAAACGGGGATGAAAAACTGTTTTTT. The rearrangement links TRBV12-3 or TRBV12-4 to TRBJ1-4, with D hard to call. The length of the CDR3 is 13 residues. The V gene lost 6 bases and the J gene lost 6 bases, with 11 bases spanning the gap.

This clone was counted only a few times. The chain has TRBV25-1 and TRBJ1-6; no clear D gene. The CDR3 consists of 16 residues. The germline CDR1 and CDR2 sequences are MGHDK and SYGVNS. The V end lost 1 base, the J end lost 1 base, and 8 bases lay between the germline ends. Written as DNA, the CDR3 is TGTGCCAGCAGTGAATCGTCACAGTCCTATAATTCACCCCTCCACTTT. This gives the protein CASSESSQSYNSPLHF.

V is TRBV30 and J is TRBJ2-7; 8 bases line up with TRBD1. V lost 2 bases to trimming and J lost 6 bases; unmatched junction nucleotides: 6. Germline-derived CDR1 and CDR2 are GTSNPN and SVGIG (reference sequence). The CDR3 sequence is 13 residues long. The CDR3 sequence is CAWSNQGAAEQYF. CDR3 nucleotides: TGTGCCTGGAGTAACCAGGGGGCGGCCGAGCAGTACTTC. Full variable domain (remainder filled in from reference TRBV30 and TRBJ2-7): SQTIHQWPATLVQPVGSPLSLECTVEGTSNPNLYWYRQAAGRGLQLLFYSVGIGQISSEVPQNLSASRPQDRQFILSSKKLLLSDSGFYLCAWSNQGAAEQYFGPGTRLTVT.

This chain links TRBV18 with TRBJ2-7; perhaps D is TRBD1 or TRBD2 (7 bases each). Trimming took off 5 bases at V and 3 bases at J, with 14 bases between the two ends. The germline V gene has CDR1 KGHSH and CDR2 LQKENI. This CDR3 contains 14 residues. The CDR3 region has the DNA TGTGCCAGCTCAACCCAGGGGGGGCTCTACGAGCAGTACTTC. Its protein product is CASSTQGGLYEQYF.